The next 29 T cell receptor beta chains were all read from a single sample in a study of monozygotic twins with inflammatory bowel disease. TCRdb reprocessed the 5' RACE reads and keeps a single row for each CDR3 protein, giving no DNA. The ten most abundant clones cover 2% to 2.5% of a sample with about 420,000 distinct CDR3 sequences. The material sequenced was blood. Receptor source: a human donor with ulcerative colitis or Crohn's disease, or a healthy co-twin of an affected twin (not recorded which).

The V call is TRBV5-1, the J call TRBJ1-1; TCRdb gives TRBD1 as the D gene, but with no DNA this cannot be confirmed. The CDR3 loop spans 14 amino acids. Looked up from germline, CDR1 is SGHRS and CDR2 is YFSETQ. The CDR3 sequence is CASSTGQGYTEAFF.

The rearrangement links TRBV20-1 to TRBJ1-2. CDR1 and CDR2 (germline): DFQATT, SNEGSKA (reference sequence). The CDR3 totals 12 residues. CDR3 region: CSATANSYGYTF.

The CDR3 protein is CASSVAAGGSGSRYNEQFF. The rearrangement uses TRBV9 and TRBJ2-1; TCRdb lists TRBD2, though no DNA is available to test this call. Germline V gene lookup returns CDR1 SGDLS and CDR2 YYNGEE. The CDR3 covers 19 residues.

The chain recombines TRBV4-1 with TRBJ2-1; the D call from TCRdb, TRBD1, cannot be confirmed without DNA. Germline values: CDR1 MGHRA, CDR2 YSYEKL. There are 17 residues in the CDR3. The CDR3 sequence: CASSHPQGYGGRLEQFF.

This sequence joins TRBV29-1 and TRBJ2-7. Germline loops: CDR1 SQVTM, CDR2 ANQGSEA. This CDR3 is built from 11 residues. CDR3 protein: CSAASSYEQYF.

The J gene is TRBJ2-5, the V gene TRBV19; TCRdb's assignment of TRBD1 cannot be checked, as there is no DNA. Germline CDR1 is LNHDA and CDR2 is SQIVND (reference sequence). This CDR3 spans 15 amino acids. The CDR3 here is CASSLTGGPKETQYF.

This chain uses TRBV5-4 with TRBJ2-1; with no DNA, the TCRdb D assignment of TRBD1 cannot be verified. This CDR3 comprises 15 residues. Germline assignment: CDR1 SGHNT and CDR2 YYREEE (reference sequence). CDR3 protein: CASSFQRGDYNEQFF.

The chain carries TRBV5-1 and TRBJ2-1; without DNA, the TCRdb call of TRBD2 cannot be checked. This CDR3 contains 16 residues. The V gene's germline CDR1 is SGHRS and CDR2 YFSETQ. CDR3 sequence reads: CASSFGLAGSYNEQFF.

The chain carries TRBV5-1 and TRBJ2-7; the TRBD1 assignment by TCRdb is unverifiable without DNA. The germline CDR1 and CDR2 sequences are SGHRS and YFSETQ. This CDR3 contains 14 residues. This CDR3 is CASSYHQGPYEQYF.

CDR3 in amino acids: CASSLAFSGGETQYF. The V and J genes are TRBV11-2 and TRBJ2-5; the D call of TRBD2 rests on TCRdb alone, since no DNA is present to check it. From germline, CDR1 is SGHAT and CDR2 FQNNGV. The CDR3 is 15 residues long.

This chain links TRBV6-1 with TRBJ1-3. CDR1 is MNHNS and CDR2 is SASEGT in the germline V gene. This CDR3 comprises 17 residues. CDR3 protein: CATTLFQGSDSGNTIYF.

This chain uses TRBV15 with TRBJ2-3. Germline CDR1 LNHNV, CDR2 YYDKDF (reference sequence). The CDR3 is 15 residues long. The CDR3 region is CATSRGTAITDTQYF.

CDR3 region: CASITGTGGFSTDTQYF. V gene TRBV5-1 combines with J gene TRBJ2-3; the D call of TRBD1 rests on TCRdb alone, since no DNA is present to check it. The CDR3 has 17 amino acids. The germline gives CDR1 SGHRS, CDR2 YFSETQ.

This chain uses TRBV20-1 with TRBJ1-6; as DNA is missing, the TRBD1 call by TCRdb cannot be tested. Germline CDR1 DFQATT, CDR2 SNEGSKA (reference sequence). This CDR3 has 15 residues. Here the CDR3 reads CSARDPGRVDSPLHF.

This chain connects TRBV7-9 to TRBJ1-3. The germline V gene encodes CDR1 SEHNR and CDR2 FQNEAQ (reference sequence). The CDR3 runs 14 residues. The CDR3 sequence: CASSQQKTGNTIYF.

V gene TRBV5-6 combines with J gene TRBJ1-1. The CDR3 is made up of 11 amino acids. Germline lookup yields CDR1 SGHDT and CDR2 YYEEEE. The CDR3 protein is CASSLASEAFF.

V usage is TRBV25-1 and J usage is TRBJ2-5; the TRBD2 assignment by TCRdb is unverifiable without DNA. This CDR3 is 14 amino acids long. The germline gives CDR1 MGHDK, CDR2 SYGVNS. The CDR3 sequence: CASSEEGFGETQYF.

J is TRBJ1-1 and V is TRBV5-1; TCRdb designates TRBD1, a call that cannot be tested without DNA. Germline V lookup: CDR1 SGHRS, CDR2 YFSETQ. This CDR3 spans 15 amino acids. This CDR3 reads CASSLWGQTNTEAFF. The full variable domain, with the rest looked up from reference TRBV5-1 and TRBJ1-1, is KAGVTQTPRYLIKTRGQQVTLSCSPISGHRSVSWYQQTPGQGLQFLFEYFSETQRNKGNFPGRFSGRQFSNSRSEMNVSTLELGDSALYLCASSLWGQTNTEAFFGQGTRLTVV.

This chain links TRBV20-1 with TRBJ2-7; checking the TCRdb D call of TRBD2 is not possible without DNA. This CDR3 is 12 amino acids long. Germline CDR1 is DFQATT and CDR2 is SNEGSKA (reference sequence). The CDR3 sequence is CSARGSGGEQYF.

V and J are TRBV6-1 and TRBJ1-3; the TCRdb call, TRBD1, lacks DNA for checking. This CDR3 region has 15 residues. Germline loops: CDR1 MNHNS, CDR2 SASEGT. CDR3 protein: CASTQTGGNGNTIYF.

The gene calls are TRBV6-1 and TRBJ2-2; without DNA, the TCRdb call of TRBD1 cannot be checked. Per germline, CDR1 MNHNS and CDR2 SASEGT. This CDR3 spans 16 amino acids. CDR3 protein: CASSPPGTENTGELFF.

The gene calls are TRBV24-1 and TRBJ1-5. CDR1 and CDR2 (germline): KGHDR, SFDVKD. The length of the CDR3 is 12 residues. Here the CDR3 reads CATSDGSQPQHF.

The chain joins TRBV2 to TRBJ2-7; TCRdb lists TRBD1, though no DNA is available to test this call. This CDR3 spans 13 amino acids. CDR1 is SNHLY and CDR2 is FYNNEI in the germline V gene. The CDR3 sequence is CASIQGADYEQYF.

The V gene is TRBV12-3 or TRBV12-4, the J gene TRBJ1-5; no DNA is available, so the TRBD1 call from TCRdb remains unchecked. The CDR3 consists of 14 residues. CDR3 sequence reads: CASSSGVSNQPQHF.

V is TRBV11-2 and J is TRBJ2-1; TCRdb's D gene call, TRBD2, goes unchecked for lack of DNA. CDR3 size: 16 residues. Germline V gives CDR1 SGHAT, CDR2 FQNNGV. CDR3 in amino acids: CASSLNSAGGYNEQFF.

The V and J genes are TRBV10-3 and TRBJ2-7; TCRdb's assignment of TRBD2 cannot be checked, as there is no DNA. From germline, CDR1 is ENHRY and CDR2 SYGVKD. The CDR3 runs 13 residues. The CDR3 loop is CAISAGSGYEQYF.

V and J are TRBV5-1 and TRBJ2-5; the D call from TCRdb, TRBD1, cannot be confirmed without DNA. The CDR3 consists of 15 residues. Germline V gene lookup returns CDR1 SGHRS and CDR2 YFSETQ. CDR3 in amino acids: CASSFNPGQGETQYF.

CDR3 sequence reads: CATRGSGRAETQYF. The chain links TRBV24-1 to TRBJ2-5; TCRdb calls TRBD2, which cannot be checked without DNA. Germline V gives CDR1 KGHDR, CDR2 SFDVKD. The CDR3 length is 14 residues.

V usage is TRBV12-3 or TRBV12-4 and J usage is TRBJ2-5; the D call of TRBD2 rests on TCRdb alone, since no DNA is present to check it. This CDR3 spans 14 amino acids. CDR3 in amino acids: CASKGSLVEETQYF.